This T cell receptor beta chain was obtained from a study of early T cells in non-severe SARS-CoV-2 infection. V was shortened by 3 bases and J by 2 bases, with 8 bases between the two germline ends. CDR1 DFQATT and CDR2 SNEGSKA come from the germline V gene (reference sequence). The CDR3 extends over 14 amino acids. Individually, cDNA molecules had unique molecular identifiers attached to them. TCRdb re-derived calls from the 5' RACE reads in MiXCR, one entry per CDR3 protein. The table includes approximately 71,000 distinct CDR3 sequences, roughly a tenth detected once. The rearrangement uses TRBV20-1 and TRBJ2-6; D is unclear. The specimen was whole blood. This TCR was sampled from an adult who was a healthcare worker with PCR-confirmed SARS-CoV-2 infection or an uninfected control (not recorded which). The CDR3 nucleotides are TGCAGTGCTAGGGAGTCCCCTGGGGCCAACGTCCTGACTTTC. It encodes CSARESPGANVLTF.